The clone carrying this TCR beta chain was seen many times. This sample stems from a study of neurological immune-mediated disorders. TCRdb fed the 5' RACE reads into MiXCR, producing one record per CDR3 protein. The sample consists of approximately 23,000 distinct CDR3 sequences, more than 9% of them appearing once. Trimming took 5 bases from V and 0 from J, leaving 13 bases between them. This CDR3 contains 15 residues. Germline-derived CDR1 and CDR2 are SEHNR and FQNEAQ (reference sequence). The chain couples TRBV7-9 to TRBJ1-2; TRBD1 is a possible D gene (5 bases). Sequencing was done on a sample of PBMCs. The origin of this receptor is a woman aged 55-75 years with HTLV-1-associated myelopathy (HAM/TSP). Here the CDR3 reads CASSRNLGPNYGYTF. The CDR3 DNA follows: TGTGCCAGCAGCCGAAATCTGGGGCCTAACTATGGCTACACCTTC.